Below, 31 T cell receptor beta chains from the same sample are listed, as sequenced in a study of shared clonotypes between healthy human individuals (TCRdb year 2020). Library preparation was by the immunoSEQ multiplex PCR assay. Imported from immuneACCESS, the table was reduced by TCRdb to in-frame sequences with V and J called. These copies leave out some clones; in studies compared against another copy, an unresolved V gene accounts for under half, and the cause of the remainder is not known. The sample yields about 1 million clones; about 74% were counted once. Clones ranked in the top ten supply about 1.5% of the sample. The sample comprised memory CD4+ T cells sorted from blood. The sample's cell subset or site label is to be understood as: CD45RA-negative fraction. These receptors originate from a man aged 18 to 30 in good health.

The chain has TRBV5-8 and TRBJ2-5; 11 nucleotides agree with TRBD1. V gave up 2 bases and J gave up 5 bases; unmatched junction bases: 5. Germline CDR1 is SGHTS and CDR2 is YDEGEE. The CDR3 covers 15 residues. CDR3 coding DNA: TGTGCCAGCAGCTTAGGACAGGGGGCTTATGAGACCCAGTACTTC. This translates into CASSLGQGAYETQYF.

The V call is TRBV6-4, the J call TRBJ2-3; tentatively, D is TRBD1 or TRBD2 (5 bases each). Germline lookup yields CDR1 MRHNA and CDR2 SNTAGT. Deletions cut 10 bases from V and 1 base from J, with 18 bases between. CDR3 length: 15 residues. The CDR3 DNA reads TGTGCCACATTTAGGGGTGGAGCGGGCACAGATACGCAGTATTTT. Amino acids: CATFRGGAGTDTQYF.

This sequence joins TRBV7-9 and TRBJ2-1, with a possible D match to TRBD1 (5 bases). Deletions cut 10 bases from V and 5 bases from J, with 21 bases between. The CDR3 totals 15 residues. CDR1 and CDR2 from the germline V gene are SEHNR and FQNEAQ (reference sequence). The CDR3 loop reads CATQGLGFSHNEQFF. CDR3 nucleotide sequence: TGTGCCACCCAGGGTTTGGGGTTTAGCCACAATGAGCAGTTCTTC.

In this sample, this clone turned up a few times. This chain connects TRBV18 to TRBJ1-1; TRBD1 agrees at 7 bases. The CDR3 covers 15 residues. After removal of 3 bases from V and 1 base from J, the junction contained 5 bases not matched to a gene. Germline V gene lookup returns CDR1 KGHSH and CDR2 LQKENI. CDR3 bases: TGTGCCAGCTCACCGACGACAGGGCAGAACACTGAAGCTTTCTTT. This gives the protein CASSPTTGQNTEAFF.

Comment on this clone: Germline is not matched at one junction end, which may reflect a read error. CDR3 region: CASSQGASPTDTQYF. The CDR3 nucleotides read TGTGCTAGCAGCCAGGGGGCTTCCCCCACAGATACGCAGTATTTT. V is TRBV7-7 and J is TRBJ2-3; 8 bases are a match to TRBD1. The CDR3 totals 15 residues. The germline CDR1 and CDR2 sequences are SSHAT and FNYEAQ (reference sequence).

The V call is TRBV4-1, the J call TRBJ1-2; D gene ambiguous. CDR1 MGHRA and CDR2 YSYEKL come from the germline V gene. The CDR3 covers 15 residues. V lost 2 bases and J 3 bases, leaving 13 bases between the germline ends. CDR3: CASSQRTPVDYGYTF. Here the CDR3 DNA reads TGCGCCAGCAGCCAAAGAACCCCCGTCGACTATGGCTACACCTTC.

V gene TRBV5-1 combines with J gene TRBJ1-1; D gene ambiguous. The germline V gene has CDR1 SGHRS and CDR2 YFSETQ. V was pared by 0 bases and J by 4 bases, with 10 bases between. The CDR3 extends over 14 amino acids. The CDR3: CASSLALTATEAFF. DNA of the CDR3: TGCGCCAGCAGCTTGGCCTTGACTGCCACTGAAGCTTTCTTT.

The rearrangement joins TRBV18 to TRBJ2-7; 7 nucleotides line up with TRBD1. The V segment lost 3 bases and the J segment 2 bases; nucleotides outside the gene matches: 10. CDR1 and CDR2 from the germline V gene are KGHSH and LQKENI. The CDR3 sequence is 16 residues long. CDR3 nucleotides: TGTGCCAGCTCACCCCCAGGGACAGTGAATACCTACGAGCAGTACTTC. Translating it yields CASSPPGTVNTYEQYF.

The rearrangement joins TRBV29-1 to TRBJ2-7; tentative D call: TRBD2 (5 bases). V was cut by 4 bases and J by 3 bases, with 13 bases left in between. From germline, CDR1 is SQVTM and CDR2 ANQGSEA. The CDR3 extends over 13 amino acids. In DNA form, the CDR3 reads TGCAGCGTTGTGAGCTGGGAGAACTACGAGCAGTACTTC. This sequence encodes CSVVSWENYEQYF.

The chain joins TRBV6-1 to TRBJ2-1, with TRBD2 matching over 13 bases. Germline CDR1 reads MNHNS; CDR2 reads SASEGT. The CDR3 totals 15 residues. V lost 4 bases and J lost 8; bases outside the gene matches: 5. CDR3 DNA: TGTGCCAGCAGTGTACTAGCGGGGGGGTTCCATGAGCAGTTCTTC. Translation: CASSVLAGGFHEQFF.

V is TRBV19 and J is TRBJ1-2; D not resolved. V lost 0 bases to trimming and J lost 5 bases, with 7 bases between them. The CDR3 has 13 residues. Germline V gives CDR1 LNHDA, CDR2 SQIVND (reference sequence). The CDR3 sequence is CASSIDGPYGYTF. CDR3 DNA sequence: TGTGCCAGTAGTATAGACGGGCCTTATGGCTACACCTTC.

This clone was counted once. This sequence joins TRBV4-3 and TRBJ2-2; D unclear. Germline CDR1 and CDR2: LGHNA and YSLEER. Trimming stripped 4 bases from V and 1 base from J, with 7 bases between. The CDR3 extends over 14 amino acids. CDR3 region: CASSLSRNTGELFF. In nucleotides, the CDR3 is TGCGCCAGCAGCCTTAGCCGGAACACCGGGGAGCTGTTTTTT.

In the case of this clone: The same CDR3 is also encoded by other DNA sequences in this sample. This chain joins TRBV5-6 and TRBJ2-5, with 8 bases lining up with TRBD1. Germline V gene sequence: CDR1 SGHDT, CDR2 YYEEEE. The CDR3 sequence is 15 residues long. J gave up 0 bases and V 4 bases, and 5 bases lay outside the gene matches. The CDR3 DNA sequence: TGTGCCAGCAGCCCCGGGACAGGACACCAAGAGACCCAGTACTTC. It yields the protein CASSPGTGHQETQYF.

Many counts were recorded for this clone. This sequence joins TRBV14 and TRBJ2-3, with 7 bases matching TRBD2. V dropped 4 bases and J dropped 2; count of bases not matched to a gene: 6. The CDR3 sequence is 15 residues long. The germline CDR1 and CDR2 sequences are SGHDN and FVKESK. The CDR3 coding sequence is TGTGCCAGCAGCCCTGCGGGGGTCTCCACAGATACGCAGTATTTT. Amino acid sequence: CASSPAGVSTDTQYF. The full variable domain, completed using reference TRBV14 and TRBJ2-3, is EAGVTQFPSHSVIEKGQTVTLRCDPISGHDNLYWYRRVMGKEIKFLLHFVKESKQDESGMPNNRFLAERTGGTYSTLKVQPAELEDSGVYFCASSPAGVSTDTQYFGPGTRLTVL.

This rearrangement joins TRBV7-2 to TRBJ1-1; D is perhaps TRBD1 (6 bases). V was cut by 5 bases and J by 1 base, with 17 bases left in between. The CDR3 covers 16 residues. Germline lookup yields CDR1 SGHTA and CDR2 FQGNSA. The CDR3 here is CASSPSLAGANTEAFF. In DNA, the CDR3 is TGTGCCAGCAGCCCAAGTTTGGCGGGGGCGAACACTGAAGCTTTCTTT. The full variable domain, its missing parts supplied by reference TRBV7-2 and TRBJ1-1, is GAGVSQSPSNKVTEKGKDVELRCDPISGHTALYWYRQSLGQGLEFLIYFQGNSAPDKSGLPSDRFSAERTGGSVSTLTIQRTQQEDSAVYLCASSPSLAGANTEAFFGQGTRLTVV.

The V call is TRBV19, the J call TRBJ1-4; 12 bases line up with TRBD1. The length of the CDR3 is 14 residues. J gave up 11 bases and V 3 bases, and 4 bases lay outside the gene matches. Looked up from germline, CDR1 is LNHDA and CDR2 is SQIVND (reference sequence). CDR3: CASSMGTGGEKLFF. In nucleotides, the CDR3 is TGTGCCAGTAGTATGGGGACAGGGGGCGAGAAACTGTTTTTT.

This chain joins TRBV28 and TRBJ1-6; 7 bases match TRBD1. The CDR3 extends over 16 amino acids. CDR1 and CDR2 (germline): MDHEN, SYDVKM. The V gene end was trimmed by 10 bases and the J gene end by 5 bases; junction bases not matched to a gene: 14. The CDR3 region is CATNRLGTADNSPLHF. The CDR3 coding sequence is TGTGCCACCAATCGTTTAGGGACAGCCGATAATTCACCCCTCCACTTT.

V and J are TRBV4-2 and TRBJ2-3; 7 bases map to TRBD2. The length of the CDR3 is 15 residues. Looked up from germline, CDR1 is LGHNA and CDR2 is YNFKEQ. Trimming cost V 0 bases and J 5 bases; bases outside gene matches: 5. CDR3 nucleotides: TGTGCCAGCAGCCAAGATCTTCTAGCGGTAGATACGCAGTATTTT. It encodes CASSQDLLAVDTQYF.

V gene TRBV4-1 combines with J gene TRBJ2-1; 8 bases fit TRBD2. V shed 0 bases and J 6 bases; nucleotides not matched to a gene: 7. Per germline, CDR1 MGHRA and CDR2 YSYEKL. CDR3 size: 16 residues. The CDR3: CASSQDTGLGSNEQFF. CDR3 coding DNA: TGCGCCAGCAGCCAAGATACGGGACTAGGTTCCAATGAGCAGTTCTTC.

This chain uses TRBV25-1 with TRBJ2-3, with D maybe TRBD1 (5 bases). The germline CDR1 and CDR2 sequences are MGHDK and SYGVNS. This CDR3 comprises 14 residues. V shed 3 bases and J shed 4 bases, with 11 bases lying between them. Written as DNA, the CDR3 is TGTGCCAGCAGTGACCTCACCAGGGCAGATACGCAGTATTTT. Translating it yields CASSDLTRADTQYF.

The V call is TRBV9, the J call TRBJ1-3; D is undetermined. There are 15 residues in the CDR3. The V and J ends lost 0 bases and 0 bases respectively, with 7 bases between them. CDR1 and CDR2 (germline): SGDLS, YYNGEE. CDR3 coding DNA: TGTGCCAGCAGCGTAGACGTAAGCTCTGGAAACACCATATATTTT. Protein sequence: CASSVDVSSGNTIYF. Complete variable domain (other parts from reference TRBV9 and TRBJ1-3): DSGVTQTPKHLITATGQRVTLRCSPRSGDLSVYWYQQSLDQGLQFLIQYYNGEERAKGNILERFSAQQFPDLHSELNLSSLELGDSALYFCASSVDVSSGNTIYFGEGSWLTVV.

About this clone itself: This same CDR3 is encoded by further DNA sequences in the sample. The V and J genes are TRBV7-2 and TRBJ1-2; D unresolved. Trimming left V 1 base short and J 5 bases short, with 5 bases between. The CDR3 runs to 12 residues. CDR1 SGHTA and CDR2 FQGNSA come from the germline V gene. CDR3 sequence: CASSLDLYGYTF. CDR3 nucleotide sequence: TGTGCCAGCAGCTTAGACTTGTATGGCTACACCTTC. The variable domain in full, completed from reference TRBV7-2 and TRBJ1-2, reads GAGVSQSPSNKVTEKGKDVELRCDPISGHTALYWYRQSLGQGLEFLIYFQGNSAPDKSGLPSDRFSAERTGGSVSTLTIQRTQQEDSAVYLCASSLDLYGYTFGSGTRLTVV.

This chain uses TRBV7-2 with TRBJ2-5; D possibly corresponds to TRBD2 (6 bases). CDR3 size: 16 residues. V shed 2 bases and J shed 3 bases, with 16 bases lying between them. CDR1 SGHTA and CDR2 FQGNSA come from the germline V gene. DNA of the CDR3: TGTGCCAGCAGCTTACGGCCGCGGGGTGGTGAAGAGACCCAGTACTTC. Translating it yields CASSLRPRGGEETQYF.

The CDR3 nucleotides read TGTGCCAGCTCCCCAGGTAATGGGGCCAACGTCCTGACTTTC. It codes for CASSPGNGANVLTF. The chain joins TRBV18 to TRBJ2-6, with no clear D. This CDR3 has 14 residues. The V and J ends lost 6 bases and 3 bases respectively, with 9 bases between them. The germline CDR1 and CDR2 sequences are KGHSH and LQKENI.

For this clone: Other DNA sequences in the same sample also yield this CDR3. The chain carries TRBV5-1 and TRBJ2-7, with TRBD1 matching 7 bases. The CDR3 contains 15 residues. Germline assignment: CDR1 SGHRS and CDR2 YFSETQ. Trimming at V came to 4 bases and at J to 0 bases, leaving 7 bases not matched to a gene. This CDR3 is CASSPRQGSSYEQYF. The CDR3 nucleotides read TGCGCCAGCAGCCCACGACAGGGCTCCTCCTACGAGCAGTACTTC.

The CDR3 coding sequence is TGTGCCAGCAGGGACAGGGCCCCGGGAGAAAAACTGTTTTTT. Encoded protein: CASRDRAPGEKLFF. The chain employs TRBV2 and TRBJ1-4, with 8 bases that match TRBD1. CDR3 length equals 14 residues. V lost 6 bases, J lost 8 bases, and 8 bases stayed unmatched. Germline V CDR1 and CDR2: SNHLY, FYNNEI.

This clone was found once. The gene calls are TRBV10-3 and TRBJ2-7; weak D call: TRBD2 (6 bases). Trimming removed 7 bases at V and 6 bases at J, with 22 bases between. Germline loops: CDR1 ENHRY, CDR2 SYGVKD. The CDR3 has 15 amino acids. For the CDR3, the DNA is TGTGCCATCAAAATCGGGGGTCAGGGAAATGGCGAGCAGTACTTC. This sequence encodes CAIKIGGQGNGEQYF.

The rearrangement joins TRBV5-4 to TRBJ2-2, with D perhaps TRBD1 (6 bases). Germline assignment: CDR1 SGHNT and CDR2 YYREEE (reference sequence). The length of the CDR3 is 17 residues. The V and J ends lost 0 bases and 5 bases respectively, with 17 bases between them. CDR3 sequence: CASSLGASQGKTGELFF. DNA for the CDR3: TGTGCCAGCAGCTTGGGTGCCTCCCAGGGGAAAACCGGGGAGCTGTTTTTT.

This rearrangement joins TRBV12-5 to TRBJ2-3, with a tentative D call TRBD2 (6 bases). The V end lost 0 bases, the J end lost 3 bases, and 19 bases lay between the germline ends. Germline V gives CDR1 LGHNT, CDR2 FRNRAP. This CDR3 region has 18 residues. The CDR3 DNA reads as TGTGCTAGTGGTTTGGTACCGAAGCGGGCAACGGCGACAGATACGCAGTATTTT. This gives the protein CASGLVPKRATATDTQYF.

The chain couples TRBV11-2 to TRBJ2-2, with 9 nucleotides matching TRBD1. This CDR3 has 17 amino acids. V shed 4 bases and J 6 bases; nucleotides not matched to a gene: 12. Germline lookup yields CDR1 SGHAT and CDR2 FQNNGV. The CDR3 sequence is CASSSPDWDRVAGELFF. CDR3 in DNA: TGTGCCAGCAGCTCTCCCGATTGGGACAGGGTGGCCGGGGAGCTGTTTTTT.

The chain couples TRBV12-2 to TRBJ2-7. TRBV12-2 has pseudogene status. The CDR3 sequence is 14 residues long. CDR3 sequence: CASRPGGAVYEQYF. In nucleotides, the CDR3 is TGTGCAAGTCGCCCAGGGGGGGCGGTGTACGAGCAGTACTTC.